These 5 T cell receptor beta chains were sequenced from one sample in a study of CD4 T cells in relation to SARS-CoV-2 and coronaviruses. Their target antigens are unknown. The protocol was immunoSEQ multiplex PCR, while the TCRdb copy is restricted to in-frame clones and leaves out a portion. The sample lists 37,000 or so clones; less than 85% were seen once. The sample was naive CD4+ T cells from PBMCs, cultured in vitro. Subset: naive CD4+ T cells isolated by negative enrichment. The receptors originated from an adult with COVID-19.

The V gene is TRBV9, the J gene TRBJ1-2, with 8 bases lining up with TRBD1. Germline V gives CDR1 SGDLS, CDR2 YYNGEE. The length of the CDR3 is 16 residues. J gave up 6 bases and V 4 bases, and 14 bases lay outside the gene matches. CDR3: CASSPDRTGRSHGYTF. Written as DNA, the CDR3 is TGTGCCAGCAGCCCGGACCGGACAGGGCGTTCCCATGGCTACACCTTC.

The genes are TRBV30 and TRBJ2-6, with a tentative D call TRBD1 (7 bases). Trimming pared 2 bases from V and 2 bases from J, leaving 10 bases between. Germline CDR1 reads GTSNPN; CDR2 reads SVGIG (reference sequence). The CDR3 loop spans 15 amino acids. The CDR3: CAWSQGGAGANVLTF. The CDR3 region has the DNA TGTGCCTGGAGTCAGGGGGGCGCTGGGGCCAACGTCCTGACTTTC.

The V call is TRBV10-1, the J call TRBJ1-4; 10 nucleotides line up with TRBD1. There are 17 residues in the CDR3. The germline gives CDR1 WNHNN, CDR2 SYGVQD (reference sequence). Trimming at V came to 6 bases and at J to 7 bases, leaving 14 bases not matched to a gene. Here the CDR3 DNA reads TGCGCCAGCAGAACATCCGGGACAGGGGTTCTGGCTGAAAAACTGTTTTTT. It specifies CASRTSGTGVLAEKLFF.

The chain uses TRBV3-1 (or the pseudogene TRBV3-2) and TRBJ2-7; D is unclear. The CDR3 contains 12 residues. The ends were cut back, 3 bases at V and 4 bases at J, with 7 bases in the middle. The germline V gene encodes CDR1 LGHDT and CDR2 YNNKEL (reference sequence). In DNA form, the CDR3 reads TGTGCCAGCAGCCAGAGAGCGTACGAGCAGTACTTC. The encoded protein is CASSQRAYEQYF.

This chain links TRBV19 with TRBJ2-5; D call uncertain. The CDR3 is 14 residues long. Germline lookup yields CDR1 LNHDA and CDR2 SQIVND (reference sequence). The V end was cut by 0 bases, the J end by 6 bases, with 11 bases between. CDR3 sequence reads: CASSIDQAAKTQYF. CDR3 nucleotide sequence: TGTGCCAGTAGTATAGATCAGGCGGCGAAGACCCAGTACTTC.